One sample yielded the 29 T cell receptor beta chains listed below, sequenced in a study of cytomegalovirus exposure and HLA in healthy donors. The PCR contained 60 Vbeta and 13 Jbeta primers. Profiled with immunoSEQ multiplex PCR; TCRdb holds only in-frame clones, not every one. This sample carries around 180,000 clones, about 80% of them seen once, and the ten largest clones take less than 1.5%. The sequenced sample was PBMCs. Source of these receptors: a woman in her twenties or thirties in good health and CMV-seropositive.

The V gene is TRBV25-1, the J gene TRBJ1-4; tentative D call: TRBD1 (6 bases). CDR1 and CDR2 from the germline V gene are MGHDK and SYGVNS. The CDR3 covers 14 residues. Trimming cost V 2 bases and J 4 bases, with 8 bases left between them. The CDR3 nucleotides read TGTGCCAGCAGTGAAGGGACACTTAATGAAAAACTGTTTTTT. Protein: CASSEGTLNEKLFF.

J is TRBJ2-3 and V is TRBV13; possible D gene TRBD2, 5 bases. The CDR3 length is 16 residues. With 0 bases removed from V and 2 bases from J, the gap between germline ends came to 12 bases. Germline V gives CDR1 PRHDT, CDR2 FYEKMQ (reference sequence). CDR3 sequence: CASSLGTTKLTDTQYF. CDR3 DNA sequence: TGTGCCAGCAGCTTAGGGACTACTAAACTCACAGATACGCAGTATTTT.

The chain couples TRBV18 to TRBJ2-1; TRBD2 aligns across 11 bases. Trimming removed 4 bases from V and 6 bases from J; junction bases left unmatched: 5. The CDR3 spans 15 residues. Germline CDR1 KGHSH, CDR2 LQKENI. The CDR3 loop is CASSRETSGSNEQFF. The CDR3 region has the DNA TGTGCCAGCTCACGGGAAACTAGCGGGAGCAATGAGCAGTTCTTC.

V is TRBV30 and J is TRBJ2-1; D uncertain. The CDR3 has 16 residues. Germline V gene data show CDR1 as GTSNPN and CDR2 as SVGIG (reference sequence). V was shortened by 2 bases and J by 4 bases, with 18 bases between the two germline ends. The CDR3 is CAWSYFFESNYNEQFF. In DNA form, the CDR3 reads TGTGCCTGGAGTTATTTCTTCGAATCTAATTACAATGAGCAGTTCTTC. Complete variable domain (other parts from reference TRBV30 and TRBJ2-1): SQTIHQWPATLVQPVGSPLSLECTVEGTSNPNLYWYRQAAGRGLQLLFYSVGIGQISSEVPQNLSASRPQDRQFILSSKKLLLSDSGFYLCAWSYFFESNYNEQFFGPGTRLTVL.

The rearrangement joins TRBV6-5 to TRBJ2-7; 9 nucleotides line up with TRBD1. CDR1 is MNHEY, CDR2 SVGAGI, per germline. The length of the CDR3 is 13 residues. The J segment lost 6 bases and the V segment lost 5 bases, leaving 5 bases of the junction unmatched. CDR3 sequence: CASSRQGVGEQYF. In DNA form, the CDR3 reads TGTGCCAGCAGTCGACAGGGGGTGGGCGAGCAGTACTTC.

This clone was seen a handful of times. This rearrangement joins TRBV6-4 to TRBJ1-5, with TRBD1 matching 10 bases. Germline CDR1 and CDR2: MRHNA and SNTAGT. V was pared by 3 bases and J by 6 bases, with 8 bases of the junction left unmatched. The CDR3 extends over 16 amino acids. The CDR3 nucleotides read TGTGCCAGCAGTGAGACAGGGGGCGCGATCGGTCAGCCCCAGCATTTT. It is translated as CASSETGGAIGQPQHF.

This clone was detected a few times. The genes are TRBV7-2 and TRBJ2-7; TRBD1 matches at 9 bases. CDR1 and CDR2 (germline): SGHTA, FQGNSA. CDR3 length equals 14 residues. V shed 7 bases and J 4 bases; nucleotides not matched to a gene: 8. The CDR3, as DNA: TGTGCCAGCACCATCGGGACAGGGTATTACGAGCAGTACTTC. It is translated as CASTIGTGYYEQYF.

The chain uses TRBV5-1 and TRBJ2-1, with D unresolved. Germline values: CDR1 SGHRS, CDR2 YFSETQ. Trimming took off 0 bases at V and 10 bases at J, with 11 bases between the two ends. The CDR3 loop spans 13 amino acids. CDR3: CASSLEALPEQFF. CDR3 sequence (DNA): TGCGCCAGCAGCTTGGAGGCACTACCAGAGCAGTTCTTC.

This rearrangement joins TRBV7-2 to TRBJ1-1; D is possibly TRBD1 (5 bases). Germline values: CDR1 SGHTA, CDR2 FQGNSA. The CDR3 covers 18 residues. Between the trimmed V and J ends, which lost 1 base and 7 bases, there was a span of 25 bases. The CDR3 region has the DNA TGTGCCAGCAGCTTAGTTAGCCCTGGATTTGGCGGGACCTTTGAAGCTTTCTTT. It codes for CASSLVSPGFGGTFEAFF.

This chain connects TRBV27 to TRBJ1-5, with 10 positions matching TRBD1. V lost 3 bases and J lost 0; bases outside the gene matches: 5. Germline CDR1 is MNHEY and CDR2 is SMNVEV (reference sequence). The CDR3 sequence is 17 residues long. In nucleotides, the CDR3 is TGTGCCAGCAGTTTCTTAGGACAGGGGGTTAGCAATCAGCCCCAGCATTTT. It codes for CASSFLGQGVSNQPQHF.

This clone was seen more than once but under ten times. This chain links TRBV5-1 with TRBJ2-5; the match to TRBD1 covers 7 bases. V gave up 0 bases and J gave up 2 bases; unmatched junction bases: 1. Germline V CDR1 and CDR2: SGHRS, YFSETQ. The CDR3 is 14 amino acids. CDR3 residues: CASSLAGQQETQYF. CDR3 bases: TGCGCCAGCAGCTTGGCGGGACAGCAAGAGACCCAGTACTTC.

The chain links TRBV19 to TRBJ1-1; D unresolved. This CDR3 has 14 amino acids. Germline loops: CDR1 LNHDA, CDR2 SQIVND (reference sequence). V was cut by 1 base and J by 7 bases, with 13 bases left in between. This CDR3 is CASSIGDAGNEAFF. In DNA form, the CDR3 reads TGTGCCAGTAGTATAGGGGATGCCGGGAATGAAGCTTTCTTT.

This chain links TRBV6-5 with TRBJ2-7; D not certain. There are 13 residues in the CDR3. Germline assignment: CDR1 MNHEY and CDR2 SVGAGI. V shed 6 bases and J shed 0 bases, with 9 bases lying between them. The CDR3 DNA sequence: TGTGCCAGCAGCCAGGCCTTCTCCTACGAGCAGTACTTC. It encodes CASSQAFSYEQYF.

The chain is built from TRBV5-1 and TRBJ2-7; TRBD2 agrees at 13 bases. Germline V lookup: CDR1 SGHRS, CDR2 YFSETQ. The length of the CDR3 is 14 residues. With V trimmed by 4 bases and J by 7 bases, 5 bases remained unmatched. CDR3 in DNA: TGCGCCAGCAGCCCCGGGACTAGCGGGATTGAGCAGTACTTC. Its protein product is CASSPGTSGIEQYF.

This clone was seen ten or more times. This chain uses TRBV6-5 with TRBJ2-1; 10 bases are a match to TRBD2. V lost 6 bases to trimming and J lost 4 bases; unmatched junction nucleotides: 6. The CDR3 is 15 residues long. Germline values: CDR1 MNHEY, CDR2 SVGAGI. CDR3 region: CASSLGLASYNEQFF. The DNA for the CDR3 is TGTGCCAGCAGCTTGGGACTAGCGTCGTACAATGAGCAGTTCTTC.

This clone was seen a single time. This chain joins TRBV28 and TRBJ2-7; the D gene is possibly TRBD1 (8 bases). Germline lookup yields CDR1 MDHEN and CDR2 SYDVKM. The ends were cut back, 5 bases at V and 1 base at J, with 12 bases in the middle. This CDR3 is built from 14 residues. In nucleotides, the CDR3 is TGTGCCAGCAGTGACAGGGGAGGGTCCTACGAGCAGTACTTC. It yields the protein CASSDRGGSYEQYF.

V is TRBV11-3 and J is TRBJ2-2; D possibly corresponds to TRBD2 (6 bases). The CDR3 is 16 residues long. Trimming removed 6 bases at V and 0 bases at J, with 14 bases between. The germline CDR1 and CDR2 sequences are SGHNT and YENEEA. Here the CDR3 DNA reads TGTGCCAGCAGTCTAAACGGGGGACCGAACACCGGGGAGCTGTTTTTT. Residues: CASSLNGGPNTGELFF.

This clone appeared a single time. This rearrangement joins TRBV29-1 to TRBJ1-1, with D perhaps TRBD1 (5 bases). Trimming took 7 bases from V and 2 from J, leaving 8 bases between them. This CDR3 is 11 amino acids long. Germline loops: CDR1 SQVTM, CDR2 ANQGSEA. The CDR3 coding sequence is TGCAGCGCGGACATTAACACTGAAGCTTTCTTT. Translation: CSADINTEAFF. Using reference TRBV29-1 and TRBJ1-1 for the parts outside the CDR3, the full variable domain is SAVISQKPSRDICQRGTSLTIQCQVDSQVTMMFWYRQQPGQSLTLIATANQGSEATYESGFVIDKFPISRPNLTFSTLTVSNMSPEDSSIYLCSADINTEAFFGQGTRLTVV.

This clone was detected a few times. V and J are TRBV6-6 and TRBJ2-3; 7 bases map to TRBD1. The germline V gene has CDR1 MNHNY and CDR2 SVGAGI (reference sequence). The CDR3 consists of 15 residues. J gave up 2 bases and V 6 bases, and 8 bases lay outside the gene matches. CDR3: CASRGQSSPTDTQYF. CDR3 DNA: TGTGCCAGCAGGGGACAGTCTAGCCCCACAGATACGCAGTATTTT.

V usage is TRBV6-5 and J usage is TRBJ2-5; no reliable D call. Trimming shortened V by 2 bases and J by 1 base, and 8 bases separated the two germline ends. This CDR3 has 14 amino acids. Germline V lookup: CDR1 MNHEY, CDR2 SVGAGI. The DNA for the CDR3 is TGTGCCAGCAGTTACACCTCCGGCCAAGAGACCCAGTACTTC. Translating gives CASSYTSGQETQYF.

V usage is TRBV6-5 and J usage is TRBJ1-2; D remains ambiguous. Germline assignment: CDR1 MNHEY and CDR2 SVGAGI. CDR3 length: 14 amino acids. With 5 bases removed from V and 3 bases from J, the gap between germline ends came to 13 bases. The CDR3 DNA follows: TGTGCCAGCAGTCCGACGAGGGAGGACTATGGCTACACCTTC. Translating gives CASSPTREDYGYTF.

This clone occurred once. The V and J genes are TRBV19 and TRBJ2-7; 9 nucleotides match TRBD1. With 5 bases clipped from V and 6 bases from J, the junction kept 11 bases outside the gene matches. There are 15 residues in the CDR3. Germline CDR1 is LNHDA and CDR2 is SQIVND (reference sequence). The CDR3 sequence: CASSLRDRAVIEQYF. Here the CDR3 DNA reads TGTGCCAGTAGTCTCCGGGACAGGGCGGTCATCGAGCAGTACTTC.

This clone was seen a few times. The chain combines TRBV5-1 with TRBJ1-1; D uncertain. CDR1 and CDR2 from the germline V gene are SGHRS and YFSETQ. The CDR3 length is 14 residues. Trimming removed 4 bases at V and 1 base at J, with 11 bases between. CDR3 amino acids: CASSANTANTEAFF. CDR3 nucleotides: TGCGCCAGCAGCGCAAATACAGCGAACACTGAAGCTTTCTTT.

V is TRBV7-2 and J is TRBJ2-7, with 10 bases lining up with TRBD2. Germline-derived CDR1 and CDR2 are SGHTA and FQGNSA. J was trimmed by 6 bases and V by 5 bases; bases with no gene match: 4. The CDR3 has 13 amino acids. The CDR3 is CASSPGLAPEQYF. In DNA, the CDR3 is TGTGCCAGCAGCCCGGGACTAGCGCCCGAGCAGTACTTC.

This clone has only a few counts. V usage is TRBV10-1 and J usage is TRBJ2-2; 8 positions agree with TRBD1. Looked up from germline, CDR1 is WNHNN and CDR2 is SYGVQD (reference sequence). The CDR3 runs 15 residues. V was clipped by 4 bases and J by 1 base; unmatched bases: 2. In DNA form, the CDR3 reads TGCGCCAGCAGTGTTGGGACAGGGAACACCGGGGAGCTGTTTTTT. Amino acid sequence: CASSVGTGNTGELFF.

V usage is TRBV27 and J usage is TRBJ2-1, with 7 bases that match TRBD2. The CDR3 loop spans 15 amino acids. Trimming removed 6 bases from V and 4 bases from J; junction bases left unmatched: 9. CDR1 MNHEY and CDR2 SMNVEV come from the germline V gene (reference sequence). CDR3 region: CASSPPGLPYNEQFF. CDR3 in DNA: TGTGCCAGCAGCCCACCGGGACTACCGTACAATGAGCAGTTCTTC.

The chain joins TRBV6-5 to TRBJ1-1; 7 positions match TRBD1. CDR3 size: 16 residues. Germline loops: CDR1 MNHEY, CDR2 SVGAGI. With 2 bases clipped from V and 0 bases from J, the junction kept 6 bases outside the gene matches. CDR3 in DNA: TGTGCCAGCAGTTACGAACAGGGGATTATGAACACTGAAGCTTTCTTT. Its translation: CASSYEQGIMNTEAFF.

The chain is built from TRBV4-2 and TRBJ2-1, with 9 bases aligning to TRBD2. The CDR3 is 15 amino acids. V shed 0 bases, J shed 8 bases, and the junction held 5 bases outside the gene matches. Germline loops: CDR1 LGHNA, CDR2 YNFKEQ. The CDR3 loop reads CASSQEREGPDEQFF. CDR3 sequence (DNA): TGTGCCAGCAGCCAAGAGCGGGAGGGCCCCGATGAGCAGTTCTTC.

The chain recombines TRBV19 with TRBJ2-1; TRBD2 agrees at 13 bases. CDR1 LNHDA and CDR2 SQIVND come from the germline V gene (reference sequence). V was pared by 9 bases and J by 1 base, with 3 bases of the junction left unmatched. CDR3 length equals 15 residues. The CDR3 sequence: CASEGLAGSYNEQFF. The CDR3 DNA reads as TGTGCCAGCGAGGGACTAGCGGGATCCTACAATGAGCAGTTCTTC.